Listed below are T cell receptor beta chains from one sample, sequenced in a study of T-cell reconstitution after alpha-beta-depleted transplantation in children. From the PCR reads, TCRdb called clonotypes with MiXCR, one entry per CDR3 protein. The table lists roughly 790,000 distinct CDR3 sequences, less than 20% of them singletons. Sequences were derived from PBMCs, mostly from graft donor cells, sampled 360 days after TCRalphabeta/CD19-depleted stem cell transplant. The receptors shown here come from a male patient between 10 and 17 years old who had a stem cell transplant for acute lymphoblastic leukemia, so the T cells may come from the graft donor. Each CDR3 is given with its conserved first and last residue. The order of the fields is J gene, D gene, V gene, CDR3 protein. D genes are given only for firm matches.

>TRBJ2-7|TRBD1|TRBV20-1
CSARDPLATGVRDF
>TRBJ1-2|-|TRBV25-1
CASSGAGRRSNYGYTF
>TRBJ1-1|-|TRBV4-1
CASSQDHEDLDTEAFF
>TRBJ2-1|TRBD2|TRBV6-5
CASSHLGLEFNEQFF
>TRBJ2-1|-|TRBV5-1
CASSLEPSGTYNEQFF
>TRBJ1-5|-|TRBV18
CASSSKQGRVNQPQHF
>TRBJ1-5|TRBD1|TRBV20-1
CSATTGAQPQHF
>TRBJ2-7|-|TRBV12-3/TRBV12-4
CASSPNGQYEQYF
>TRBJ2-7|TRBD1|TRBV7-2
CASSPSHRGQYF
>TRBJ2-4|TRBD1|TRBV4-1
CASSQGQGWGRDKNIQYF
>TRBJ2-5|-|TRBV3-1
CASSPGQPGGETQYF
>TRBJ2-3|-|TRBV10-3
CAISDGGADTQYF
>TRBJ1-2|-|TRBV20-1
CSAGGRFDYGYTF
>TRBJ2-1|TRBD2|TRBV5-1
CASSLPGLAGESEQFF
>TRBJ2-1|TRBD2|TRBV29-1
CSVDGLAGVVYEQFF
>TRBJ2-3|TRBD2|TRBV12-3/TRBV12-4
CASSPLASTDTQYF
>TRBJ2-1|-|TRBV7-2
CASSSYGYGQFF
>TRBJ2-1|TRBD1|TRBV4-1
CASSQPRGTGDTGEQFF
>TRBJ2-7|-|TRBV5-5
CASSFIGEPFGNEQYF
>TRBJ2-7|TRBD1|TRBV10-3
CAISLTGTGGDEQYF
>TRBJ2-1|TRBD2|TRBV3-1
CASSHGGLAGGPWNEQFF
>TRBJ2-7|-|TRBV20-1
CSASQRGGTYEQYF
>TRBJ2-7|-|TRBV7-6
CASSRRGTWGSCYEQYF
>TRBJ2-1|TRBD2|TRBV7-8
CASSVSWTSALGEQFF
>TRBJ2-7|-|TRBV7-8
CASSARYEQYF
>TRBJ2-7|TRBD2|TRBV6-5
CASSLSAGLAGQYF
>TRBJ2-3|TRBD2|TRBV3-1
CASSQDKSGKSLYF
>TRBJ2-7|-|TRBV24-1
CALAASYEQYF
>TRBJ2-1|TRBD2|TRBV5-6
CASSLAWREGRSEQFF
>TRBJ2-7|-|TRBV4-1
CASSQDRLLIYEQYF
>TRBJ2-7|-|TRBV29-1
CSVETEQPYEQYF
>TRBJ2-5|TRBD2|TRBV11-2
CASSHIRGRLAGVKTQYF
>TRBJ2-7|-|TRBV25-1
CASSELWDKAPYEQYF